This passage covers 26 T cell receptor beta chains from one sample sequenced in a study of tumor-infiltrating lymphocytes in primary liver carcinoma. Alongside blood RNA obtained from unsorted whole blood, germline DNA was also extracted. A primer matching the constant region was used to make TCR beta cDNA from about 500 ng of total RNA. Researchers made the TCR beta libraries by running three nested multiplex PCR rounds with slightly modified ARM-PCR. The first two PCR rounds used TRBV1-TRBV30 forward primers with a C-beta reverse primer, 9 to 10 cycles each. TCRdb recomputed calls from the multiplex PCR reads with MiXCR, one row per CDR3 protein. The sample comprises about 180,000 distinct CDR3 sequences, roughly three fifths of which are singletons, and 70% to 80% rests with the top ten. Sample: peripheral blood. Receptor source: a man in his forties with primary liver carcinoma and hepatitis B virus infection.

Remarks on this clonotype: One end of the junction varies from germline; a read error may be responsible. The chain employs TRBV6-1 and TRBJ1-2; D uncertain. This CDR3 spans 16 amino acids. Looked up from germline, CDR1 is MNHNS and CDR2 is SASEGT. Written as DNA, the CDR3 is TGTGCCAGCAGCTTAGACGGACGAACGACCCTCTATGGCTACATCTTC. Translated: CASSLDGRTTLYGYIF.

This clonotype was counted a few times. Sequence at one end of the junction differs from germline and may be a read error. This chain links TRBV4-1 with TRBJ2-7; perhaps TRBD1 as D (7 bases). In germline, CDR1 is MGHRA, CDR2 YSYEKL. This CDR3 comprises 16 residues. The CDR3 DNA sequence: TGCGCCAGCGGCCAGGGGGGACGGATTCCCTCCTACGAGCAGTACTTC. Its protein is CASGQGGRIPSYEQYF.

On this clonotype: This may be a read error, as it is one base from a much larger clone. The rearrangement links TRBV11-2 to TRBJ2-7, with 9 bases aligning to TRBD1. This CDR3 is 17 amino acids long. Germline V gives CDR1 SGHAT, CDR2 FQNNGV. The CDR3 sequence is CASSHRDGGTGFYEQYF. In DNA form, the CDR3 reads TGCGCCAGCAGCCATCGCGACGGTGGGACAGGGTTCTACGAGCAGTACTTC.

The chain carries TRBV6-1 and TRBJ2-7, with TRBD1 matching 10 bases. Trimming cost V 0 bases and J 4 bases; bases outside gene matches: 3. Per germline, CDR1 MNHNS and CDR2 SASEGT. This CDR3 is 15 amino acids long. CDR3: CASSEATGQGYEQYF. In DNA, the CDR3 is TGTGCCAGCAGTGAAGCCACGGGACAGGGGTACGAGCAGTACTTC.

This chain uses TRBV4-2 with TRBJ2-1, with D hard to call. Germline lookup yields CDR1 LGHNA and CDR2 YNFKEQ. This CDR3 has 15 amino acids. V shed 1 base and J shed 0 bases, with 7 bases lying between them. The CDR3 sequence is CASSQAIGSYNEQFF. CDR3 nucleotides: TGTGCCAGCAGCCAAGCGATAGGCTCCTACAATGAGCAGTTCTTC.

The sample holds a few counts of this clonotype. For the CDR3, the DNA is TGCGCCAGCAGTCCCGGGACTAGCGGGAGTAGGGGCGAGACCCAGTACTTC. Its translation is CASSPGTSGSRGETQYF. The rearrangement uses TRBV4-1 and TRBJ2-5, with 14 bases aligning to TRBD2. Germline loops: CDR1 MGHRA, CDR2 YSYEKL. The length of the CDR3 is 17 residues. V was pared by 6 bases and J by 5 bases, with 11 bases of the junction left unmatched.

This rearrangement joins TRBV29-1 to TRBJ2-7, with unresolved D. CDR1 SQVTM and CDR2 ANQGSEA come from the germline V gene. Trimming shortened V by 5 bases and J by 0 bases, and 14 bases separated the two germline ends. The CDR3 consists of 14 residues. The CDR3 spells CSVFGVGRSYEQYF. The CDR3 nucleotides are TGCAGCGTTTTTGGTGTGGGTCGCTCCTACGAGCAGTACTTC.

Concerning this clonotype itself: The junction and the germline gene differ at one end; a read error may be behind it. This chain links TRBV29-1 with TRBJ2-3, with D unresolved. Germline V gene data show CDR1 as SQVTM and CDR2 as ANQGSEA. The CDR3 has 11 residues. The chain's CDR3 is CSGKTTDTQYF. The CDR3 nucleotides are TGCAGCGGGAAGACCACAGATACGCAGTACTTT.

The table lists this clonotype with a few counts. The genes are TRBV12-3 or TRBV12-4 and TRBJ1-4; D unresolved. Trimming pared 3 bases from V and 4 bases from J, leaving 9 bases between. The CDR3 loop spans 14 amino acids. The CDR3 spells CASSFPGHNEKLFF. The DNA of the CDR3 is TGTGCCAGCAGTTTCCCCGGCCATAATGAAAAACTGTTTTTT.

The V gene is TRBV28, the J gene TRBJ1-5, with D possibly TRBD1 on 5 matching bases. The length of the CDR3 is 14 residues. Germline CDR1 MDHEN, CDR2 SYDVKM. Trimming left V 3 bases short and J 5 bases short, with 11 bases between. Here the CDR3 reads CASSLGGSDQPQHF. In nucleotides, the CDR3 is TGTGCCAGCAGTTTGGGGGGGAGTGATCAGCCCCAGCATTTT.

As for this clonotype: The junction differs from germline at one of its ends, possibly a read error. The chain recombines TRBV11-2 with TRBJ2-2; no definite D call. Germline loops: CDR1 SGHAT, CDR2 FQNNGV. The CDR3 consists of 15 residues. CDR3 coding DNA: TGTACCAGCAGCTTAAGAGAAGTTGTCGCCGGAGAGCTGTTTTTT. This translates into CTSSLREVVAGELFF.

Concerning this clonotype: One junction end does not reproduce the germline sequence, and a read error may be involved. The V gene is TRBV20-1, the J gene TRBJ2-3; TRBD2 agrees at 13 bases. This CDR3 has 16 residues. The germline V gene has CDR1 DFQATT and CDR2 SNEGSKA (reference sequence). The CDR3 loop is CSAKMTSGRPTDTQYF. The CDR3, as DNA: TGCAGTGCTAAAATGACTAGCGGGAGGCCGACAGATACGCAATATTTT.

A note on this clonotype: The junction shows a germline mismatch at one end, possibly a read error. The V and J genes are TRBV4-1 and TRBJ2-7; D unresolved. CDR3 length: 13 residues. CDR1 is MGHRA, CDR2 YSYEKL, per germline. For the CDR3, the DNA is TGCGCCAGCAGCCGACTCCCCCCCTACGGGCAGTACTTC. As protein: CASSRLPPYGQYF.

V is TRBV11-1 and J is TRBJ2-7; D is ambiguous. Germline V gene data show CDR1 as SGHAT and CDR2 as FQDESV (reference sequence). CDR3 size: 15 residues. V gave up 7 bases and J gave up 0 bases, with 16 bases separating them. The CDR3 DNA sequence: TGTGCCAGCAACTTTACCTTCGATCCCTCCTACGAGCAGTACTTC. Translating it yields CASNFTFDPSYEQYF.

The chain uses TRBV29-1 and TRBJ2-3, with D perhaps matching TRBD2 (6 bases). Germline CDR1 is SQVTM and CDR2 is ANQGSEA. With 3 bases removed from V and 2 bases from J, the gap between germline ends came to 15 bases. The CDR3 runs to 15 residues. The CDR3 loop reads CSVDGGAGITDTQYF. The CDR3 region has the DNA TGCAGCGTTGATGGCGGGGCCGGCATCACAGATACGCAGTATTTT.

This clonotype was counted between two and nine times. The chain recombines TRBV6-5 with TRBJ2-4, with D tentatively TRBD1 (6 bases). Trimming removed 10 bases at V and 0 bases at J, with 16 bases between. This CDR3 is 15 amino acids long. The germline V gene has CDR1 MNHEY and CDR2 SVGAGI. In DNA, the CDR3 is TGTGCCACGACTGGGACATCCAAAGCCAAAAACATTCAGTACTTC. Encoded protein: CATTGTSKAKNIQYF.

About this clonotype: A clone one base away is much larger, so this may be a read error. No conserved phenylalanine or tryptophan ends this CDR3, so it is likely a read error. The chain has TRBV11-2 and TRBJ2-3; 10 bases align to TRBD2. CDR1 SGHAT and CDR2 FQNNGV come from the germline V gene. V shed 4 bases and J 0 bases; nucleotides not matched to a gene: 1. The CDR3 runs 15 residues. Here the CDR3 reads CASSSSGSSTDTQYL. The DNA of the CDR3 is TGTGCCAGCAGCTCTAGCGGGAGTAGCACAGATACGCAGTATTTA.

In DNA, the CDR3 is TGTGCCAGCAGTATACCGGGACAGGGGGCCGACGAGCAGTACTTC. It codes for CASSIPGQGADEQYF. V is TRBV12-3 or TRBV12-4 and J is TRBJ2-7; 12 bases match TRBD1. The J segment lost 5 bases and the V segment lost 5 bases, leaving 7 bases of the junction unmatched. The CDR3 length is 15 residues.

CDR3 DNA sequence: TGTGCCAGCAATGAGGGGGCCACAGATACGCAGTATTTT. It yields the protein CASNEGATDTQYF. The chain joins TRBV6-1 to TRBJ2-3; TRBD1 matches 7 bases. V trimming: 7 bases; J trimming: 2 bases; junction bases outside the gene matches: 3. The CDR3 runs 13 residues. Germline V lookup: CDR1 MNHNS, CDR2 SASEGT.

Note on this clonotype: The conserved final phenylalanine or tryptophan is absent from the CDR3, which likely points to a read error. The chain employs TRBV29-1 and TRBJ2-1, with D perhaps given as TRBD1 or TRBD2 (6 bases each). The V gene's germline CDR1 is SQVTM and CDR2 ANQGSEA. The CDR3 length is 13 residues. V was shortened by 0 bases and J by 10 bases, with 13 bases between the two germline ends. CDR3 nucleotide sequence: TGCAGCGTTGAAGATCAGGTAGGGGGGGAGCAGTTCCTC. This translates into CSVEDQVGGEQFL.

This clonotype has just a few counts. V and J are TRBV6-1 and TRBJ1-1; D gene ambiguous. V lost 8 bases, J lost 3 bases, and 10 bases lay in between. The germline V gene encodes CDR1 MNHNS and CDR2 SASEGT. CDR3 length equals 12 residues. The CDR3 DNA is TGTGCCAGCCTAAAGGCTGACACTGAAGCTTTCTTT. It encodes CASLKADTEAFF.

The V gene is TRBV11-2, the J gene TRBJ1-1, with TRBD1 as a possible D gene (5 bases). Trimming pared 5 bases from V and 2 bases from J, leaving 15 bases between. The CDR3 is 15 amino acids. Germline V gene lookup returns CDR1 SGHAT and CDR2 FQNNGV. CDR3 residues: CASSRVLGANTEAFF. DNA of the CDR3: TGTGCCAGCAGCCGAGTTTTAGGGGCCAACACTGAAGCTTTCTTT.

The rearrangement joins TRBV4-1 to TRBJ1-4; TRBD1 might be the D (5 bases). Per germline, CDR1 MGHRA and CDR2 YSYEKL. The CDR3 covers 14 residues. The ends were cut back, 3 bases at V and 13 bases at J, with 18 bases in the middle. CDR3 loop: CASSHRGHPGRLFF. The CDR3 nucleotides are TGCGCCAGCAGCCACCGAGGACACCCCGGTCGACTGTTTTTT.

The chain links TRBV6-5 to TRBJ1-1, with 8 bases identical to TRBD1. There are 15 residues in the CDR3. Trimming at V came to 2 bases and at J to 6 bases, leaving 8 bases not matched to a gene. The germline V gene has CDR1 MNHEY and CDR2 SVGAGI. CDR3 sequence: CASSYQQGGVAEAFF. The CDR3 DNA reads TGTGCCAGCAGTTACCAACAGGGGGGAGTGGCTGAAGCTTTCTTT.

This clonotype was detected only a few times. The rearrangement joins TRBV6-6 to TRBJ2-1, with 8 nucleotides matching TRBD2. Per the germline V gene, CDR1 is MNHNY and CDR2 is SVGAGI (reference sequence). This CDR3 has 17 amino acids. V lost 2 bases to trimming and J lost 0 bases; unmatched junction nucleotides: 6. The chain's CDR3 is CASSYQLAESSYNEQFF. In DNA form, the CDR3 reads TGTGCCAGCAGTTACCAACTAGCGGAGAGCTCCTACAATGAGCAGTTCTTC.

CDR3: CATGRGGNYGYTF. CDR3 DNA sequence: TGTGCCACCGGACGGGGCGGCAACTATGGCTACACCTTC. The J gene is TRBJ1-2, the V gene TRBV28; TRBD1 might be the D (5 bases). V was shortened by 10 bases and J by 2 bases, with 14 bases between the two germline ends. The CDR3 has 13 amino acids. Germline V lookup: CDR1 MDHEN, CDR2 SYDVKM.